A selection of T cell receptor beta chains follows, all from one sample in a study of preoperative IRX-2 immunotherapy in early breast cancer. Clones were sequenced by immunoSEQ multiplex PCR, and TCRdb holds only the in-frame ones, with some missing. Of around 60,000 clones listed, roughly 95% are singletons. Sample collection occurred from a patient treated with IRX-2 immunotherapy. These receptors originate from a human donor with breast cancer. Both conserved end residues are part of each CDR3. A D gene is named only where the DNA matches it firmly. Not every row has a clone size; where given, it reads once, few, many or a size class.

V	J	size	D	length	DNA	CDR3
TRBV29-1	TRBJ2-4	NA	NA	11	TGCAGCGTGTATTGGGGAAACATTCAGTACTTC	CSVYWGNIQYF
TRBV4-2	TRBJ1-4	NA	NA	17	TGTGCCAGCAGCCAAGATCGGTCGGGGGGTACTAATGAAAAACTGTTTTTT	CASSQDRSGGTNEKLFF
TRBV9	TRBJ2-2	NA	NA	12	TGTGCCAGCAGCCAAGGCACCGGGGAGCTGTTTTTT	CASSQGTGELFF
TRBV6-1	TRBJ2-7	once	NA	15	TGTGCCAGCAGTGCCCCGGCAGGCTACCCGGGGGAGCAGTACTTC	CASSAPAGYPGEQYF
TRBV19	TRBJ2-7	NA	NA	13	TGTGCCAGTAGGCCTCCCGGGGGCTACGAGCAGTACTTC	CASRPPGGYEQYF
TRBV7-3	TRBJ1-1	NA	NA	14	TGTGCCAGCAGCTTCGACGGGGACGGAACTGAAGCTTTCTTT	CASSFDGDGTEAFF
TRBV2	TRBJ2-5	NA	NA	13	TGTGCCAGCGCAAAAGGGAGACAAGAGACCCAGTACTTC	CASAKGRQETQYF
TRBV7-2	TRBJ2-2	NA	NA	15	TGTGCCAGCAGCTTAGGGCGACTCAGCACCGGGGAGCTGTTTTTT	CASSLGRLSTGELFF
TRBV23-1	TRBJ2-7	NA	NA	19	TGCGCCAGCAGTCAATCTTCACAGGGCCGGGAGACCGTCAACTACGAGCAGTACTTC	CASSQSSQGRETVNYEQYF
TRBV5-4	TRBJ2-7	NA	NA	15	TGTGCCAGCAGCGAAAAGCTGGGGGGCGTCTACGAGCAGTACTTC	CASSEKLGGVYEQYF
TRBV5-4	TRBJ2-1	NA	NA	16	TGTGCCAGCAGCCCGAGTTGGCCGGCCAGCTACAATGAGCAGTTCTTC	CASSPSWPASYNEQFF
TRBV5-6	TRBJ2-3	NA	NA	15	TGTGCCAGCAGCTCCAGCGGCTCTAGCACAGATACGCAGTATTTT	CASSSSGSSTDTQYF
TRBV7-2	TRBJ2-7	NA	NA	15	TGTGCCAGCAGCCCCCGACCTGCAGGGCCCTACGAGCAGTACTTC	CASSPRPAGPYEQYF
TRBV19	TRBJ2-5	once	NA	15	TGTGCCAGTAGTTTCCAACCGGGGCAACAAGAGACCCAGTACTTC	CASSFQPGQQETQYF
TRBV7-2	TRBJ1-6	NA	NA	15	TGTGCCAGCAGCATCGACGGACTCTATAATTCACCCCTCCACTTT	CASSIDGLYNSPLHF
TRBV18	TRBJ1-5	NA	NA	16	TGTGCCAGCTCACCCCGAGAGGGGCGGGGCAATCAGCCCCAGCATTTT	CASSPREGRGNQPQHF
TRBV4-1	TRBJ1-1	NA	TRBD1	18	TGCGCCAGCAGCCAAGGGGTCCAGACGACAGGGCTTAACACTGAAGCTTTCTTT	CASSQGVQTTGLNTEAFF
TRBV28	TRBJ1-3	NA	NA	16	TGTGCCAGCAACGGACCGAGACCGTTCTCTGGAAACACCATATATTTT	CASNGPRPFSGNTIYF
TRBV7-2	TRBJ2-7	NA	NA	12	TGTGCCAGCAGCTCCAGGGGCCACGAGCAGTACTTC	CASSSRGHEQYF
TRBV6-5	TRBJ2-2	NA	NA	13	TGTGCCAACAGGGTACCGAACACCGGGGAGCTGTTTTTT	CANRVPNTGELFF
TRBV6-6	TRBJ1-1	NA	NA	15	TGTGCCAGCAGTTACTGGGGGGTGAGGAGCACTGAAGCTTTCTTT	CASSYWGVRSTEAFF
TRBV11-2	TRBJ2-5	NA	NA	14	TGTGCCAGCAGCTCCCTGGGGGGGCCGGTGACCCAGTACTTC	CASSSLGGPVTQYF
TRBV19	TRBJ2-1	NA	TRBD2	15	TGTGCCAGTAGTACGGGACTAGCGGGGTACAATGAGCAGTTCTTC	CASSTGLAGYNEQFF
TRBV28	TRBJ2-1	NA	TRBD1	14	TGTGCCAGCAACAGACAGGGGTTGTACAATGAGCAGTTCTTC	CASNRQGLYNEQFF